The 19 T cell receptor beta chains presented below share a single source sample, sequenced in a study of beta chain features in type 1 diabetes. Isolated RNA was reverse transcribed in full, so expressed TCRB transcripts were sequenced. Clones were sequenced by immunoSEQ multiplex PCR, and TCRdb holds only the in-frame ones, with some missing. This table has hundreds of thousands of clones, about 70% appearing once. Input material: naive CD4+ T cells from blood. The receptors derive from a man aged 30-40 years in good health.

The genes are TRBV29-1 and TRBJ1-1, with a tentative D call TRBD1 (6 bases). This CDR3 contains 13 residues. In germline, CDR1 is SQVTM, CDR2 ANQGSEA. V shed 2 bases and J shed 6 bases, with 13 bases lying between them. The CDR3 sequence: CSVEKRQAAEAFF. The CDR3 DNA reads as TGCAGCGTTGAAAAGAGACAGGCCGCTGAAGCTTTCTTT.

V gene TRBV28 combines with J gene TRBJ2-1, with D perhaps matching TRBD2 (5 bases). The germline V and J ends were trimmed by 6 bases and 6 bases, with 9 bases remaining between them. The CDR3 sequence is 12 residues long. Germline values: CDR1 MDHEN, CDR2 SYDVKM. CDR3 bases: TGTGCCAGCAGGGAGCGGAGCAATGAGCAGTTCTTC. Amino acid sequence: CASRERSNEQFF.

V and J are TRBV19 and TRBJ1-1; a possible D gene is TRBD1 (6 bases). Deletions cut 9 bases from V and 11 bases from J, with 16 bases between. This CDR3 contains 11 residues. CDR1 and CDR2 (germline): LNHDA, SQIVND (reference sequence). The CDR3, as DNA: TGTGCCAGCCTAGGCGGGGGGCACGCTTTCTTT. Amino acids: CASLGGGHAFF.

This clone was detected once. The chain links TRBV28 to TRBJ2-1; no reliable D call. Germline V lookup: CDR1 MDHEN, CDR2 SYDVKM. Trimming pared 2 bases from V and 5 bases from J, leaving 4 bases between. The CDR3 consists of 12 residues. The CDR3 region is CASSLRHNEQFF. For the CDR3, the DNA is TGTGCCAGCAGTTTACGGCACAATGAGCAGTTCTTC.

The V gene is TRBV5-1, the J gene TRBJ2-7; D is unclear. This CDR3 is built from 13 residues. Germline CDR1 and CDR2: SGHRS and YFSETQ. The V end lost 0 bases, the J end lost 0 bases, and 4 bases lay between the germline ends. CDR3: CASSLEGSYEQYF. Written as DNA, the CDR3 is TGCGCCAGCAGCTTGGAAGGCTCCTACGAGCAGTACTTC.

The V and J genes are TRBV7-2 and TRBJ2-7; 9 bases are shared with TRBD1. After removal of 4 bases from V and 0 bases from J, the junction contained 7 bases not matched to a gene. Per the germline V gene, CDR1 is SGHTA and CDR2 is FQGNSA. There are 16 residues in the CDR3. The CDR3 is CASSSPGTGSSYEQYF. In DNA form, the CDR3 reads TGTGCCAGCAGCTCCCCCGGGACAGGGAGCTCCTACGAGCAGTACTTC.

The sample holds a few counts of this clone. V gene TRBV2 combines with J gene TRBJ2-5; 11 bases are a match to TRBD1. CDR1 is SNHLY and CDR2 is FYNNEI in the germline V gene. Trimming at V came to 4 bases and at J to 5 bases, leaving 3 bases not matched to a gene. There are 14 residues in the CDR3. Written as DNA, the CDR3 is TGTGCCAGCAGTGCGGACAGGGGGCCGGAGACCCAGTACTTC. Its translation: CASSADRGPETQYF.

The CDR3 loop reads CASSLGQADQPQHF. Written as DNA, the CDR3 is TGCGCCAGCAGCTTGGGACAGGCCGATCAGCCCCAGCATTTT. The chain couples TRBV5-1 to TRBJ1-5; D perhaps matches TRBD1 (6 bases). CDR1 and CDR2 (germline): SGHRS, YFSETQ. The CDR3 runs 14 residues. Between the trimmed V and J ends, which lost 0 bases and 5 bases, there was a span of 9 bases.

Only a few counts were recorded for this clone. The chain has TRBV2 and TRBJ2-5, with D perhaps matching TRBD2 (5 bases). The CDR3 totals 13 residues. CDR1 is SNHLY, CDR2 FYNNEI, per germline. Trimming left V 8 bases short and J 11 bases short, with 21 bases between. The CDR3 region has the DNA TGTGCCAGCCGAGTGGGAGTACTTGAAGCACAGTACTTC. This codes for CASRVGVLEAQYF.

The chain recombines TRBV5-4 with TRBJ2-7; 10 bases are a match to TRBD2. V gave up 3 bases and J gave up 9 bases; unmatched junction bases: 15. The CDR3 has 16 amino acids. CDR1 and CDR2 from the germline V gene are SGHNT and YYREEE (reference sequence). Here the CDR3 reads CASSSLAGALVPAQYF. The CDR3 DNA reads TGTGCCAGCAGCTCCCTAGCGGGGGCCCTGGTCCCCGCGCAGTACTTC.

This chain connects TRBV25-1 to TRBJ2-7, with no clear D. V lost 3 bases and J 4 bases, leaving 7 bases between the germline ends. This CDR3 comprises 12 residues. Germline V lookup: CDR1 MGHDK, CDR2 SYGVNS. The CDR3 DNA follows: TGTGCCAGCAGTGAGGTAGGTTACGAGCAGTACTTC. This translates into CASSEVGYEQYF.

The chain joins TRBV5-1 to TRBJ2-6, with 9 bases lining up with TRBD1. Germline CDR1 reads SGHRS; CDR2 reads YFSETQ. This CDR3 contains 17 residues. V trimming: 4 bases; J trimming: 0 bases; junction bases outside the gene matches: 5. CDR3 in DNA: TGCGCCAGCAGCCCCTACAGGGGGCACTCTGGGGCCAACGTCCTGACTTTC. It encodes CASSPYRGHSGANVLTF.

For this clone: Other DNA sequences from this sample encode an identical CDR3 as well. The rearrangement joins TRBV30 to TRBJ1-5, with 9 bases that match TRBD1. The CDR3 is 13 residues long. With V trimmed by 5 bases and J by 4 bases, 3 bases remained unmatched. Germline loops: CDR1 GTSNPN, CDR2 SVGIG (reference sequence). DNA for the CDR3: TGTGCCTGGTCAGGGACAGGGAATCAGCCCCAGCATTTT. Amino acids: CAWSGTGNQPQHF.

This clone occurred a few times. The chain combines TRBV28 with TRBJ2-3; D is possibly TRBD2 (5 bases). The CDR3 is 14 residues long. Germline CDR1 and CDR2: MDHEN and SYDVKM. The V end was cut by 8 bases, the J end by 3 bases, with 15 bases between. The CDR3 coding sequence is TGTGCCAGCGGTTCCCCCCGGGATACAGATACGCAGTATTTT. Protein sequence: CASGSPRDTDTQYF.

DNA of the CDR3: TGTGCCAGCAGCAGACCCGAGAGCTCCTACAATGAGCAGTTCTTC. Translating gives CASSRPESSYNEQFF. The chain links TRBV5-4 to TRBJ2-1; D uncertain. V lost 4 bases to trimming and J lost 0 bases, with 11 bases between them. This CDR3 has 15 residues. In germline, CDR1 is SGHNT, CDR2 YYREEE (reference sequence).

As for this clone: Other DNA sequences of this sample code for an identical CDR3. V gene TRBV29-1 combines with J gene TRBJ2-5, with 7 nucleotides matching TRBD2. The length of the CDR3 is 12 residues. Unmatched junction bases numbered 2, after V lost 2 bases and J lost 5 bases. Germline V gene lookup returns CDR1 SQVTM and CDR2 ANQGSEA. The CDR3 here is CSVERSGETQYF. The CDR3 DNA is TGCAGCGTTGAACGTAGCGGGGAGACCCAGTACTTC.

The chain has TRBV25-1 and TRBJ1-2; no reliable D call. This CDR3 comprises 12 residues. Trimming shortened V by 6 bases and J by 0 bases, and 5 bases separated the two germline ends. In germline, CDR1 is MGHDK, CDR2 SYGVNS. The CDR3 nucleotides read TGTGCCAGCAGGACTTCTAACTATGGCTACACCTTC. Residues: CASRTSNYGYTF.

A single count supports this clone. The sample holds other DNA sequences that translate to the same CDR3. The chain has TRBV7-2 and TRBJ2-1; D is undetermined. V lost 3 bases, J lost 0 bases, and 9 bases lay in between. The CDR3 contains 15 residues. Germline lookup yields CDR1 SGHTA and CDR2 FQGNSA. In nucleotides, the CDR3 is TGTGCCAGCAGCTTGGACGGCTTCTCCTACAATGAGCAGTTCTTC. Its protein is CASSLDGFSYNEQFF.

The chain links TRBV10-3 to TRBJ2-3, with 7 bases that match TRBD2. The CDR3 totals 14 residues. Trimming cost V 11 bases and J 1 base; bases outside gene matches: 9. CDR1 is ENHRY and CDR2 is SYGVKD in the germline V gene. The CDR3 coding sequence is TGTGCCTCGAACCAGCTAGCGGGCACAGATACGCAGTATTTT. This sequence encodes CASNQLAGTDTQYF.